Each of the 7 T cell receptor beta chains below was sequenced from the same sample in a study of Tregs in tolerant kidney transplant recipients. Profiled with immunoSEQ multiplex PCR; TCRdb holds only in-frame clones, not every one. Reported are tens of thousands of clones; the ten largest clones contain 0.83%. The sample was CD4+ T cells from blood, taken before the transplant. These receptor sequences come from a human donor who received a combined kidney and bone marrow transplant.

With respect to this clone: Read sequence stops 3 residues before the CDR3 end, and the germline J gene provides the missing end. V usage is TRBV7-2 and J usage is TRBJ2-5; 7 nucleotides line up with TRBD2. The CDR3 runs to 14 residues. The germline V gene has CDR1 SGHTA and CDR2 FQGNSA. V trimming: 5 bases; J trimming: 5 bases; junction bases outside the gene matches: 8. The CDR3 spells CASSPRTSWETQYF. The sequenced CDR3 bases are TGTGCCAGCAGCCCTCGGACTAGTTGGGAGACC.

For this clone: Coverage ceases 3 residues before the CDR3 finishes, and the germline J gene fills in the end. V is TRBV18 and J is TRBJ2-5; D perhaps matches TRBD1 (8 bases). CDR1 and CDR2 (germline): KGHSH, LQKENI. This CDR3 comprises 14 residues. V lost 3 bases, J lost 4 bases, and 12 bases lay in between. CDR3 DNA, as far as it was read: TGTGCCAGCTCACCGGGGGGGACAGGAGAGACC. Amino acid sequence: CASSPGGTGET. The entire CDR3 reads CASSPGGTGETQYF.

In regard to this clone: With the read ending 3 residues before the CDR3 end, the germline J gene is used to fill in that end. The rearrangement uses TRBV7-9 and TRBJ1-6; weak D call: TRBD1 (5 bases). In germline, CDR1 is SEHNR, CDR2 FQNEAQ (reference sequence). The V and J ends lost 2 bases and 8 bases respectively, with 13 bases between them. The CDR3 covers 15 residues. The CDR3 bases that were read are TGTGCCAGCAGCTTAAGGGGCGGAGGCTATTCACCC. Protein: CASSLRGGGYSP. The complete CDR3 protein is CASSLRGGGYSPLHF.

Regarding this clone: The CDR3 end falls 3 residues outside the read, so it is completed with the germline J gene. The V call is TRBV6-2 or TRBV6-3, the J call TRBJ2-1, with TRBD2 matching over 8 bases. V was pared by 2 bases and J by 7 bases, with 13 bases of the junction left unmatched. The CDR3 is made up of 17 amino acids. Germline V lookup: CDR1 MNHEY, CDR2 SVGEGT. Here the CDR3 reads CASSYPARAGVGNEQFF. CDR3 bases read: TGTGCCAGCAGTTACCCGGCAAGAGCGGGAGTCGGAAATGAG.

As concerns this clone: Read coverage stops 3 residues before the CDR3 terminus; the germline J gene supplies the remainder. The chain carries TRBV20-1 and TRBJ1-2; tentatively, D is TRBD1 (5 bases). The CDR3 runs to 17 residues. From germline, CDR1 is DFQATT and CDR2 SNEGSKA (reference sequence). Deletions cut 3 bases from V and 4 bases from J, with 24 bases between. The part of the CDR3 DNA that was read is TGCAGTGCTAGCGGGGGAGGGGCCGGGTTTTCTGGCTATGGC. It translates to CSASGGGAGFSGYG. The full CDR3 protein is CSASGGGAGFSGYGYTF.

Concerning this clone: Sequencing ends 3 residues short of the CDR3 end; the germline J gene provides the rest. The V call is TRBV5-6, the J call TRBJ2-5; maybe TRBD1 (8 bases). The CDR3 consists of 14 residues. The V end lost 7 bases, the J end lost 5 bases, and 18 bases lay between the germline ends. Germline V gives CDR1 SGHDT, CDR2 YYEEEE. The CDR3 reads CASLRTGRDETQYF. CDR3 DNA (partial): TGTGCCAGCCTGAGGACAGGGAGGGACGAGACC.

Regarding this clone: The read comes to an end 3 residues before the CDR3 does, leaving the germline J gene to fill in the end. The chain employs TRBV18 and TRBJ1-1, with TRBD1 matching over 7 bases. The CDR3 is made up of 14 amino acids. The germline V gene encodes CDR1 KGHSH and CDR2 LQKENI. The V and J ends lost 5 bases and 3 bases, in that order; junction bases with no gene match: 6. The CDR3 protein is CASSSRQGYTEAFF. Incomplete CDR3 DNA: TGTGCCAGCTCATCTCGACAGGGATACACTGAA.